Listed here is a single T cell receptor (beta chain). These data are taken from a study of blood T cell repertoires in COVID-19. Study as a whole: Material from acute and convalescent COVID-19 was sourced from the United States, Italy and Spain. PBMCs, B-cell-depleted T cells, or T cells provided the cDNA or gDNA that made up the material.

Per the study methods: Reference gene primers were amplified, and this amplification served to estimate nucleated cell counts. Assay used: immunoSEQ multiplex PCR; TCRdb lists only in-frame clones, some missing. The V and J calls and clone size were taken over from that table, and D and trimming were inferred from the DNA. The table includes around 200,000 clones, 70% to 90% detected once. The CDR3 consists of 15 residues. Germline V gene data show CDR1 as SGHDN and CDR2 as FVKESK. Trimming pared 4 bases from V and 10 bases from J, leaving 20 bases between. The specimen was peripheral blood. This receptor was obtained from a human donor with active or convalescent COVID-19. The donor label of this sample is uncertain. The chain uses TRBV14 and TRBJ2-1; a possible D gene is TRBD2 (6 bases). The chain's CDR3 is CASSPEFAGRQEQFF. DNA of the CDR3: TGTGCCAGCAGCCCTGAATTTGCGGGACGACAGGAGCAGTTCTTC.